This T cell receptor (beta chain) was captured in a study of identical twins' blood T cells. Whole-study findings and limits: Twin similarity might stem from environmental factors, not only genetics.

Each CDR3 protein gets one entry after TCRdb re-called the 5' RACE reads with MiXCR. The data show hundreds of thousands of distinct CDR3 sequences, with approximately 30% seen just once and roughly 5.5% held by the top ten. CDR1 is SGHRS and CDR2 is YFSETQ in the germline V gene. Losses at the gene ends were 5 bases for V and 1 base for J; bases not matched to a gene: 12. CDR3 length equals 17 residues. Six healthy women, forming three identical twin pairs, donated samples. Likely shared infections and vaccines: all three twin pairs were reared together. This clonotype appeared many times. Its antigen is as yet unknown.

The sample consisted of PBMCs. This TCR derives from a woman aged 18 to 55 in good health. The V call is TRBV5-1, the J call TRBJ2-1, with TRBD1 matching 7 bases. In nucleotides, the CDR3 is TGCGCCAGCAGTTTCATGCCCTCGGGACAGTCCTACAATGAGCAGTTCTTC. Its translation: CASSFMPSGQSYNEQFF.